This passage covers 30 T cell receptor beta chains from one sample sequenced in a study of T-cell memory formation after mild COVID-19. TCRdb used MiXCR to reprocess the 5' RACE reads, holding one entry per CDR3 protein. The table lists 550,000 to 600,000 distinct CDR3 sequences, about 22% of them singletons. The sample was PBMCs or a T cell subset sorted from them (not recorded which). The receptors come from an adult woman who had mild COVID-19 (a few samples of this study predate the infection). Cell type and time point are not known.

This chain uses TRBV29-1 with TRBJ2-7; TRBD1 matches at 10 bases. V was pared by 6 bases and J by 3 bases, with 11 bases of the junction left unmatched. The CDR3 contains 15 residues. Germline-derived CDR1 and CDR2 are SQVTM and ANQGSEA. The CDR3 bases are TGCAGCGTATCTTCGGGACAGGGGCCTTACTACGAGCAGTACTTC. Protein sequence: CSVSSGQGPYYEQYF.

This clonotype came up a few times. The rearrangement links TRBV7-9 to TRBJ2-7; 11 positions agree with TRBD1. Germline V CDR1 and CDR2: SEHNR, FQNEAQ (reference sequence). The J segment lost 2 bases and the V segment lost 3 bases, leaving 6 bases of the junction unmatched. The CDR3 totals 16 residues. This chain's CDR3 is CASSFPDRGLAYEQYF. In nucleotides, the CDR3 is TGTGCCAGCAGCTTTCCGGACAGGGGGCTTGCCTACGAGCAGTACTTC.

Remarks on this clonotype: A read error may produce the germline difference seen at one junction end. J is TRBJ1-1 and V is TRBV3-1; 7 bases are shared with TRBD1. Per the germline V gene, CDR1 is LGHDT and CDR2 is YNNKEL (reference sequence). The CDR3 has 13 amino acids. CDR3 bases: TGTGCCAGCAGCCAAGCGACAGGGCCTGAAGCTTTCTTC. The encoded protein is CASSQATGPEAFF.

This clonotype was observed a few times. The V call is TRBV7-2, the J call TRBJ1-4; no clear D. The CDR3 is 15 amino acids. Germline CDR1 and CDR2: SGHTA and FQGNSA. V was shortened by 5 bases and J by 7 bases, with 17 bases between the two germline ends. The CDR3 DNA follows: TGTGCCAGCAGCCCCCGGACTTCCTTGGGTGAAAAACTGTTTTTT. Its translation: CASSPRTSLGEKLFF.

This clonotype showed up just a few times. The CDR3 here is CASSLFKQGGDTQYF. For the CDR3, the DNA is TGTGCCAGCAGCTTGTTTAAACAGGGCGGAGATACGCAGTATTTT. V usage is TRBV5-4 and J usage is TRBJ2-3; tentatively, D is TRBD1 (6 bases). CDR1 is SGHNT, CDR2 YYREEE, per germline (reference sequence). Trimming shortened V by 1 base and J by 5 bases, and 14 bases separated the two germline ends. This CDR3 contains 15 residues.

The chain uses TRBV30 and TRBJ2-1, with no clear D. Germline assignment: CDR1 GTSNPN and CDR2 SVGIG (reference sequence). Trimming took 2 bases from V and 10 from J, leaving 9 bases between them. The CDR3 totals 11 residues. For the CDR3, the DNA is TGTGCCTGGAGTTTAGGTTTAGAGCAGTTCTTC. Protein sequence: CAWSLGLEQFF. The full variable domain, rest sourced from reference TRBV30 and TRBJ2-1, is SQTIHQWPATLVQPVGSPLSLECTVEGTSNPNLYWYRQAAGRGLQLLFYSVGIGQISSEVPQNLSASRPQDRQFILSSKKLLLSDSGFYLCAWSLGLEQFFGPGTRLTVL.

This clonotype was counted between two and nine times. The rearrangement uses TRBV12-3 or TRBV12-4 and TRBJ1-4; tentatively, D is TRBD1 (5 bases). This CDR3 is 15 amino acids long. With 2 bases removed from V and 0 bases from J, the gap between germline ends came to 7 bases. CDR3 coding DNA: TGTGCCAGCAGTTTACAGGGATCAACTAATGAAAAACTGTTTTTT. Amino acid sequence: CASSLQGSTNEKLFF.

This sequence joins TRBV5-4 and TRBJ2-5; 9 bases agree with TRBD1. V lost 4 bases to trimming and J lost 5 bases; unmatched junction nucleotides: 6. The CDR3 contains 14 residues. CDR1 SGHNT and CDR2 YYREEE come from the germline V gene (reference sequence). CDR3 protein: CASSPDRGSETQYF. The DNA for the CDR3 is TGTGCCAGCAGCCCGGACAGGGGTTCGGAGACCCAGTACTTC.

This chain joins TRBV3-1 and TRBJ2-2; 8 nucleotides agree with TRBD2. Unmatched junction bases numbered 7, after V lost 2 bases and J lost 5 bases. This CDR3 has 16 residues. Germline V CDR1 and CDR2: LGHDT, YNNKEL (reference sequence). CDR3 sequence: CASSQPGLVGTGELFF. CDR3 coding DNA: TGTGCCAGCAGCCAACCGGGACTAGTTGGGACCGGGGAGCTGTTTTTT. Supplemented by reference TRBV3-1 and TRBJ2-2, the full variable domain reads DTAVSQTPKYLVTQMGNDKSIKCEQNLGHDTMYWYKQDSKKFLKIMFSYNNKELIINETVPNRFSPKSPDKAHLNLHINSLELGDSAVYFCASSQPGLVGTGELFFGEGSRLTVL.

The chain links TRBV11-2 to TRBJ1-2; perhaps TRBD1 as D (6 bases). The ends were cut back, 0 bases at V and 5 bases at J, with 13 bases in the middle. Germline V CDR1 and CDR2: SGHAT, FQNNGV. CDR3 size: 15 residues. CDR3 in DNA: TGTGCCAGCAGCTTAGACGACAGGCTTGTATATGGCTACACCTTC. Translating gives CASSLDDRLVYGYTF.

This clonotype was counted many times. The chain joins TRBV12-3 or TRBV12-4 to TRBJ2-1, with D uncertain. The ends were cut back, 3 bases at V and 7 bases at J, with 13 bases in the middle. The CDR3 extends over 14 amino acids. Here the CDR3 reads CASSLSSRWNEQFF. DNA for the CDR3: TGTGCCAGCAGTTTGTCGAGTCGGTGGAATGAGCAGTTCTTC.

CDR3 region: CATSGTATDTQYF. The CDR3 DNA reads as TGTGCCACCTCCGGGACGGCTACGGATACGCAGTATTTT. The gene calls are TRBV24-1 and TRBJ2-3; possibly TRBD1 or TRBD2 for D (5 bases each). Trimming shortened V by 9 bases and J by 6 bases, and 15 bases separated the two germline ends. Germline V gene lookup returns CDR1 KGHDR and CDR2 SFDVKD. The CDR3 loop spans 13 amino acids.

This clonotype has just a few counts. The V call is TRBV7-9, the J call TRBJ2-3, with 11 positions matching TRBD2. V dropped 4 bases and J dropped 1; count of bases not matched to a gene: 7. The CDR3 contains 17 residues. Germline loops: CDR1 SEHNR, CDR2 FQNEAQ (reference sequence). CDR3 bases: TGTGCCAGCAGCTATGGCCTAGCGGGGGGCCGCACAGATACGCAGTATTTT. This codes for CASSYGLAGGRTDTQYF.

The chain joins TRBV20-1 to TRBJ1-2, with D hard to call. This CDR3 comprises 13 residues. Germline CDR1 and CDR2: DFQATT and SNEGSKA (reference sequence). Trimming stripped 6 bases from V and 3 bases from J, with 14 bases between. The DNA for the CDR3 is TGCAGTGCCCCCCCCCCAGGAGACTATGGCTACACCTTC. Amino acids: CSAPPPGDYGYTF.

The chain is built from TRBV7-9 and TRBJ2-1, with a tentative D call TRBD2 (5 bases). CDR1 is SEHNR, CDR2 FQNEAQ, per germline (reference sequence). This CDR3 region has 13 residues. Trimming shortened V by 11 bases and J by 4 bases, and 15 bases separated the two germline ends. The CDR3 bases are TGTGCCGTATTACGGGGAGCGTACAATGAGCAGTTCTTC. Translation gives CAVLRGAYNEQFF.

The CDR3 DNA follows: TGTGCCAGCAGCCAAGATCACAGCGGGGCCGGGGAGCTGTTTTTT. The encoded protein is CASSQDHSGAGELFF. This chain joins TRBV3-1 and TRBJ2-2; 7 positions agree with TRBD2. The germline CDR1 and CDR2 sequences are LGHDT and YNNKEL (reference sequence). This CDR3 comprises 15 residues. Trimming removed 0 bases from V and 6 bases from J; junction bases left unmatched: 4. The full variable domain, its missing parts supplied by reference TRBV3-1 and TRBJ2-2, is DTAVSQTPKYLVTQMGNDKSIKCEQNLGHDTMYWYKQDSKKFLKIMFSYNNKELIINETVPNRFSPKSPDKAHLNLHINSLELGDSAVYFCASSQDHSGAGELFFGEGSRLTVL.

The genes are TRBV7-9 and TRBJ1-2; D not certain. The germline V gene encodes CDR1 SEHNR and CDR2 FQNEAQ (reference sequence). Deletions cut 8 bases from V and 5 bases from J, with 12 bases between. The CDR3 extends over 12 amino acids. The CDR3 DNA reads TGTGCCAGCTTCGGGGTATTGTATGGCTACACCTTC. This encodes CASFGVLYGYTF.

This clonotype was seen a handful of times. The chain carries TRBV15 and TRBJ2-7, with D hard to call. The CDR3 contains 15 residues. Germline assignment: CDR1 LNHNV and CDR2 YYDKDF (reference sequence). Trimming removed 3 bases at V and 0 bases at J, with 12 bases between. The CDR3 DNA reads TGTGCCACCAGCAGTAATCCCCTCTACTCCTACGAGCAGTACTTC. Encoded protein: CATSSNPLYSYEQYF.

The chain employs TRBV20-1 and TRBJ1-2, with 7 bases lining up with TRBD1. Per the germline V gene, CDR1 is DFQATT and CDR2 is SNEGSKA (reference sequence). V dropped 4 bases and J dropped 4; count of bases not matched to a gene: 9. This CDR3 has 14 amino acids. The CDR3, as DNA: TGCAGTGCTAACAGGGGACCGGCGAGCTATGGCTACACCTTC. Translated: CSANRGPASYGYTF.

The V call is TRBV12-3 or TRBV12-4, the J call TRBJ1-2; 8 bases agree with TRBD1. The CDR3 has 12 amino acids. V trimming: 9 bases; J trimming: 4 bases; junction bases outside the gene matches: 4. The CDR3 spells CASQGAGYGYTF. The CDR3 region has the DNA TGTGCCAGTCAGGGGGCCGGCTATGGCTACACCTTC.

This chain joins TRBV12-3 or TRBV12-4 and TRBJ1-1; D is undetermined. Deletions cut 8 bases from V and 1 base from J, with 17 bases between. CDR3 length equals 15 residues. CDR3 region: CASSGEGGGNTEAFF. The CDR3, as DNA: TGTGCCAGCTCTGGGGAAGGAGGAGGGAACACTGAAGCTTTCTTT.

The chain carries TRBV5-1 and TRBJ2-1; 8 nucleotides match TRBD2. V lost 0 bases to trimming and J lost 6 bases; unmatched junction nucleotides: 14. There are 18 residues in the CDR3. CDR1 SGHRS and CDR2 YFSETQ come from the germline V gene. CDR3 residues: CASSLVAGNDPRGNEQFF. DNA of the CDR3: TGCGCCAGCAGCTTGGTAGCGGGGAACGATCCCAGGGGCAATGAGCAGTTCTTC.

The genes are TRBV3-1 and TRBJ2-3; 9 nucleotides match TRBD1. Germline lookup yields CDR1 LGHDT and CDR2 YNNKEL (reference sequence). CDR3 length equals 13 residues. The V gene end was trimmed by 10 bases and the J gene end by 3 bases; junction bases not matched to a gene: 5. CDR3 amino acids: CATSQGATDTQYF. CDR3 DNA sequence: TGTGCCACCTCACAGGGGGCGACAGATACGCAGTATTTT.

This clonotype was counted at least ten times. The CDR3 DNA follows: TGTGCCACCAGTGTAGGGAATAATCAGCCCCAGCATTTT. It specifies CATSVGNNQPQHF. The chain links TRBV24-1 to TRBJ1-5; D gene ambiguous. Between the trimmed V and J ends, which lost 5 bases and 4 bases, there was a span of 8 bases. This CDR3 comprises 13 residues. Per germline, CDR1 KGHDR and CDR2 SFDVKD.

The genes are TRBV7-9 and TRBJ1-1; D call uncertain. Germline lookup yields CDR1 SEHNR and CDR2 FQNEAQ (reference sequence). CDR3 length: 11 residues. Trimming shortened V by 6 bases and J by 1 base, and 3 bases separated the two germline ends. Here the CDR3 reads CASRKNTEAFF. CDR3 DNA sequence: TGTGCCAGCAGAAAGAACACTGAAGCTTTCTTT.

This clonotype was seen ten or more times. The chain employs TRBV12-3 or TRBV12-4 and TRBJ2-3; TRBD2 is a possible D gene (5 bases). The CDR3 has 15 amino acids. V was clipped by 3 bases and J by 3 bases, with 13 bases between them. The CDR3 region has the DNA TGTGCCAGCAGTTTGTTCGTCACGGGGACAGATACGCAGTATTTT. This sequence encodes CASSLFVTGTDTQYF.

This clonotype was recorded once. The rearrangement uses TRBV12-3 or TRBV12-4 and TRBJ1-1; D gene ambiguous. The CDR3 spans 13 residues. The V gene lost 7 bases and the J gene lost 6 bases, with 15 bases spanning the gap. CDR3: CASTSTGSSEAFF. CDR3 DNA sequence: TGTGCCAGCACCTCGACTGGAAGCTCTGAAGCTTTCTTT.

This clonotype was observed a few times. J is TRBJ1-2 and V is TRBV20-1; TRBD1 is a possible D gene (6 bases). Germline CDR1 DFQATT, CDR2 SNEGSKA (reference sequence). This CDR3 is 12 amino acids long. The germline V and J ends were trimmed by 6 bases and 2 bases, with 10 bases remaining between them. The CDR3 sequence: CSAKQGNYGYTF. The DNA for the CDR3 is TGCAGTGCGAAGCAGGGGAACTATGGCTACACCTTC.

This clonotype was counted a few times. The V call is TRBV5-1, the J call TRBJ2-3, with 13 bases fitting TRBD2. Germline CDR1 SGHRS, CDR2 YFSETQ. J was trimmed by 5 bases and V by 4 bases; bases with no gene match: 10. The CDR3 is 17 amino acids. Written as DNA, the CDR3 is TGCGCCAGCAGCCGTGGACTAGCGGGAGTGTTGGGAGATACGCAGTATTTT. Encoded protein: CASSRGLAGVLGDTQYF.

This chain links TRBV24-1 with TRBJ2-1; TRBD1 aligns across 7 bases. Germline trimming cut 1 base from V and 8 bases from J; bases unmatched to any gene: 7. The CDR3 runs to 15 residues. Per germline, CDR1 KGHDR and CDR2 SFDVKD. Here the CDR3 reads CATSDFGEGAHEQFF. CDR3 DNA: TGTGCCACCAGTGATTTCGGAGAGGGGGCCCATGAGCAGTTCTTC.